Each of the 15 T cell receptor beta chains below was sequenced from the same sample in a study of shared clonotypes between healthy human individuals. The method was immunoSEQ multiplex PCR; TCRdb's version includes in-frame clones alone and lacks a portion of them. The data contain roughly 2.2 million clones, about 90% of them singletons. The sequenced sample consisted of naive CD4+ T cells from PBMCs. Subset here: CD45RA+ positively selected. Source of these receptors: a man between 18 and 35 years old in good health. Some clones in this sample may be carry-over from other donors' samples.

The chain carries TRBV4-1 and TRBJ1-3, with a tentative D call TRBD1 (5 bases). The CDR3 is 17 amino acids. The V end lost 0 bases, the J end lost 7 bases, and 19 bases lay between the germline ends. Germline CDR1 is MGHRA and CDR2 is YSYEKL. The CDR3 protein is CASSQDQRVGAANTIYF. DNA for the CDR3: TGCGCCAGCAGCCAAGATCAGCGGGTCGGGGCTGCGAACACCATATATTTT.

Regarding this clone: This specimen includes other DNA sequences encoding the same CDR3. This chain connects TRBV18 to TRBJ1-2; 8 bases are a match to TRBD1. Per the germline V gene, CDR1 is KGHSH and CDR2 is LQKENI. The J segment lost 4 bases and the V segment lost 3 bases, leaving 4 bases of the junction unmatched. This CDR3 contains 14 residues. The CDR3 protein is CASSPPTGVYGYTF. DNA for the CDR3: TGTGCCAGCTCACCCCCGACAGGGGTCTATGGCTACACCTTC. Filled out from reference TRBV18 and TRBJ1-2, the complete variable domain reads NAGVMQNPRHLVRRRGQEARLRCSPMKGHSHVYWYRQLPEEGLKFMVYLQKENIIDESGMPKERFSAEFPKEGPSILRIQQVVRGDSAAYFCASSPPTGVYGYTFGSGTRLTVV.

The chain joins TRBV29-1 to TRBJ1-3; the D gene is possibly TRBD1 (5 bases). The CDR3 length is 12 residues. Germline V gene lookup returns CDR1 SQVTM and CDR2 ANQGSEA. V was trimmed by 4 bases and J by 8 bases, leaving 12 bases between them. As DNA, the CDR3 is TGCAGCGTTGGGTGGGGGATGGACACCATATATTTT. It codes for CSVGWGMDTIYF.

V is TRBV7-7 and J is TRBJ2-2, with D maybe TRBD2 (6 bases). This CDR3 has 14 residues. Trimming shortened V by 5 bases and J by 2 bases, and 9 bases separated the two germline ends. Germline assignment: CDR1 SSHAT and CDR2 FNYEAQ (reference sequence). This chain's CDR3 is CASSGGLNTGELFF. CDR3 DNA: TGTGCCAGCAGCGGGGGACTTAACACCGGGGAGCTGTTTTTT.

This chain links TRBV28 with TRBJ2-2; D is possibly TRBD2 (5 bases). Trimming pared 5 bases from V and 4 bases from J, leaving 14 bases between. Germline CDR1 is MDHEN and CDR2 is SYDVKM. The length of the CDR3 is 15 residues. CDR3 protein: CASSILDGLTGELFF. The CDR3 DNA sequence: TGTGCCAGCAGTATTCTGGACGGACTCACCGGGGAGCTGTTTTTT.

The chain combines TRBV9 with TRBJ2-3, with 7 bases identical to TRBD2. The germline V gene encodes CDR1 SGDLS and CDR2 YYNGEE. Trimming removed 7 bases from V and 6 bases from J; junction bases left unmatched: 8. CDR3 length equals 13 residues. The CDR3 nucleotides read TGTGCCAGCGGGAGGGGTCGGGATGATACGCAGTATTTT. It is translated as CASGRGRDDTQYF.

The chain is built from TRBV5-4 and TRBJ2-1; no reliable D call. This CDR3 region has 14 residues. CDR1 SGHNT and CDR2 YYREEE come from the germline V gene (reference sequence). Trimming stripped 1 base from V and 7 bases from J, with 12 bases between. CDR3 sequence reads: CASSLKNRINEQFF. CDR3 DNA: TGTGCCAGCAGCTTGAAGAATCGCATAAATGAGCAGTTCTTC. Supplemented by reference TRBV5-4 and TRBJ2-1, the full variable domain reads ETGVTQSPTHLIKTRGQQVTLRCSSQSGHNTVSWYQQALGQGPQFIFQYYREEENGRGNFPPRFSGLQFPNYSSELNVNALELDDSALYLCASSLKNRINEQFFGPGTRLTVL.

In regard to this clone: Other DNA sequences in the sample encode the same CDR3. The V call is TRBV5-1, the J call TRBJ1-4, with D perhaps TRBD1 (6 bases). The CDR3 is made up of 14 amino acids. V was clipped by 1 base and J by 7 bases, with 11 bases between them. Germline-derived CDR1 and CDR2 are SGHRS and YFSETQ. The CDR3 here is CASSLTGLGEKLFF. The CDR3 DNA is TGCGCCAGCAGCTTGACAGGGTTGGGTGAAAAACTGTTTTTT. Together with reference TRBV5-1 and TRBJ1-4, the CDR3 gives the full variable domain: KAGVTQTPRYLIKTRGQQVTLSCSPISGHRSVSWYQQTPGQGLQFLFEYFSETQRNKGNFPGRFSGRQFSNSRSEMNVSTLELGDSALYLCASSLTGLGEKLFFGSGTQLSVL.

This rearrangement joins TRBV28 to TRBJ2-5, with 8 bases fitting TRBD1. The V and J ends lost 6 bases and 0 bases, in that order; junction bases with no gene match: 12. This CDR3 has 17 amino acids. Per the germline V gene, CDR1 is MDHEN and CDR2 is SYDVKM. The CDR3 DNA reads TGTGCCAGCAGCTTCGGATTCCGGACAGGGTACCAAGAGACCCAGTACTTC. This translates into CASSFGFRTGYQETQYF.

On this clone: The sample carries other DNA sequences with the same CDR3. The CDR3 spells CASSPGTGLYEQYF. In DNA, the CDR3 is TGTGCCAGCAGTCCCGGGACAGGACTCTACGAGCAGTACTTC. The chain couples TRBV28 to TRBJ2-7; 8 bases line up with TRBD1. CDR3 length: 14 residues. Germline assignment: CDR1 MDHEN and CDR2 SYDVKM. V was pared by 5 bases and J by 3 bases, with 6 bases of the junction left unmatched.

This clone was observed once. The V call is TRBV5-4, the J call TRBJ2-5; no clear D gene. Germline assignment: CDR1 SGHNT and CDR2 YYREEE (reference sequence). V shed 4 bases and J shed 5 bases, with 12 bases lying between them. The CDR3 consists of 13 residues. This CDR3 is CASSPWLGETQYF. The CDR3 DNA follows: TGTGCCAGCAGCCCCTGGCTGGGGGAGACCCAGTACTTC.

V gene TRBV7-8 combines with J gene TRBJ2-1, with 7 bases fitting TRBD2. The CDR3 has 18 amino acids. The J segment lost 0 bases and the V segment lost 2 bases, leaving 10 bases of the junction unmatched. Germline V lookup: CDR1 SGHVS, CDR2 FQNEAQ. CDR3 in amino acids: CASSLRSASGTSYNEQFF. In DNA form, the CDR3 reads TGTGCCAGCAGCTTACGCTCGGCTAGCGGCACCTCCTACAATGAGCAGTTCTTC.

The chain uses TRBV5-1 and TRBJ2-1; 10 nucleotides align to TRBD2. The V segment lost 0 bases and the J segment 8 bases; nucleotides outside the gene matches: 11. Germline V gene sequence: CDR1 SGHRS, CDR2 YFSETQ. This CDR3 is built from 17 residues. The CDR3 here is CASSLALAGAPLDEQFF. In DNA, the CDR3 is TGCGCCAGCAGCTTGGCTCTAGCGGGAGCCCCCTTGGATGAGCAGTTCTTC.

The rearrangement joins TRBV2 to TRBJ2-7; 8 nucleotides align to TRBD1. The CDR3 covers 15 residues. The V gene's germline CDR1 is SNHLY and CDR2 FYNNEI. The V gene end was trimmed by 1 base and the J gene end by 4 bases; junction bases not matched to a gene: 6. The CDR3 loop reads CASSEVRDRPYEQYF. The CDR3 DNA follows: TGTGCCAGCAGTGAAGTAAGGGACAGGCCATACGAGCAGTACTTC. Drawing the rest from reference TRBV2 and TRBJ2-7, the complete variable domain is EPEVTQTPSHQVTQMGQEVILRCVPISNHLYFYWYRQILGQKVEFLVSFYNNEISEKSEIFDDQFSVERPDGSNFTLKIRSTKLEDSAMYFCASSEVRDRPYEQYFGPGTRLTVT.

This clone has a single count. The same CDR3 can be traced to other DNA sequences in this sample. The chain recombines TRBV7-3 with TRBJ2-6; possibly TRBD1 for D (5 bases). The CDR3 is made up of 15 amino acids. The germline V gene has CDR1 SGHTA and CDR2 FQGTGA. The V end was cut by 2 bases, the J end by 2 bases, with 7 bases between. For the CDR3, the DNA is TGTGCCAGCAGCTTACAGGGAACTGGGGCCAACGTCCTGACTTTC. It specifies CASSLQGTGANVLTF.